These T cell receptor beta chains were read from a single sample in a study of blood T cell repertoires in COVID-19. TCRdb's copy holds only in-frame clones and misses some; the assay was immunoSEQ multiplex PCR. The table lists a few hundred thousand clones, approximately 85% of them singletons, with 0.87% in the top ten. The material sequenced was peripheral blood. Source of these receptors: a human donor with COVID-19, enrolled during active disease. The donor label of this sample is uncertain. CDR3s include the opening cysteine and the closing phenylalanine or tryptophan. The order of the fields is D gene, CDR3 length, V gene, clone size, J gene, CDR3 DNA, CDR3 protein. A D gene is named only where the DNA matches it firmly. Clone sizes are given selectively: once, few, many, or a class where the clone is expanded.

-,14,TRBV6-5,-,TRBJ1-1,TGTGCCAGCAGTTCCTTTGGTAGGGGGGGTGAAGCTTTCTTT,CASSSFGRGGEAFF
-,16,TRBV7-2,few,TRBJ2-3,TGTGCCAGCAGCTTAGCCTCAGCGGCTAGCACAGATACGCAGTATTTT,CASSLASAASTDTQYF
-,14,TRBV7-2,-,TRBJ1-1,TGTGCCAGCAGCTTATCCCCCGGGAACACTGAAGCTTTCTTT,CASSLSPGNTEAFF
-,14,TRBV11-2,-,TRBJ1-1,TGTGCCAGCAGCCGGCACAGGGCTGACACTGAAGCTTTCTTT,CASSRHRADTEAFF
TRBD1,18,TRBV5-1,-,TRBJ1-1,TGCGCCAGCAGCCGCAACCCCGGGGACAGGGGGAGGTACACTGAAGCTTTCTTT,CASSRNPGDRGRYTEAFF
TRBD1,15,TRBV3-1/TRBV3-2,-,TRBJ1-3,TGTGCCAGCAGCCGGACAGGGAGCTCTGGAAACACCATATATTTT,CASSRTGSSGNTIYF
-,13,TRBV28,-,TRBJ1-5,TGTGCCAGCACCCCGGGGGGCGTCCAGCCCCAGCATTTT,CASTPGGVQPQHF
-,19,TRBV28,-,TRBJ1-3,TGTGCCAGCAGTTTACGGTCGGAGGAGACCGCATATTCTGGAAACACCATATATTTT,CASSLRSEETAYSGNTIYF
-,15,TRBV7-9,-,TRBJ1-3,TGTGCCAGCAGCTTAGTTTCAGGGTCTGGAAACACCATATATTTT,CASSLVSGSGNTIYF
-,11,TRBV29-1,-,TRBJ1-1,TGCAGCGTTGACCGGTTTCCTGAAGCTTTCTTT,CSVDRFPEAFF
TRBD2,18,TRBV5-1,-,TRBJ2-3,TGCGCCAGCAGCTTGGGGGCGGGAGGGCTGGATGGCACAGATACGCAGTATTTT,CASSLGAGGLDGTDTQYF
TRBD1,16,TRBV19,-,TRBJ1-2,TGTGCCAGTAGTATGACCGGGACAGGGGGGAACTATGGCTACACCTTC,CASSMTGTGGNYGYTF
-,15,TRBV2,-,TRBJ2-2,TGTGCCAGCAGGGCCGCGGGGCAGCCCACCGGGGAGCTGTTTTTT,CASRAAGQPTGELFF
TRBD2,16,TRBV5-4,-,TRBJ2-7,TGTGCCAGCAGCCCCTCCCTAGCGGAAAGCTCCTACGAGCAGTACTTC,CASSPSLAESSYEQYF
TRBD1,15,TRBV7-9,-,TRBJ1-2,TGTGCCAGCACCCATGGGACAGGCGTCCTCTATGGCTACACCTTC,CASTHGTGVLYGYTF
TRBD1,15,TRBV30,-,TRBJ1-6,TGTGCCTGGAGTGTTTTGACAGGGAATAATTCACCCCTCCACTTT,CAWSVLTGNNSPLHF
-,16,TRBV28,-,TRBJ1-5,TGTGCCAGCAGTTGGAGCCCGGGGAGTATGCGACAGCCCCAGCATTTT,CASSWSPGSMRQPQHF
-,14,TRBV4-2,-,TRBJ2-5,TGTGCCAGCAGCCAAGCTCGGGTCCAAGAGACCCAGTACTTC,CASSQARVQETQYF
TRBD1,15,TRBV29-1,-,TRBJ1-1,TGCAGCGTTGCTGACAGGGGGCTTGTTATCACTGAAGCTTTCTTT,CSVADRGLVITEAFF
-,14,TRBV5-1,-,TRBJ1-1,TGCGCCAGCAGCCCTGACTTTGCCGACAGGGAAGCTTTCTTT,CASSPDFADREAFF
-,13,TRBV20-1,-,TRBJ1-5,TGCAGTGCTAGTAGGGGTAACAATCAGCCCCAGCATTTT,CSASRGNNQPQHF
TRBD1,14,TRBV18,-,TRBJ1-5,TGTGCCAGCTCACTAGACAGGGGAGGTCAGCCCCAGCATTTT,CASSLDRGGQPQHF
TRBD1,15,TRBV24-1,-,TRBJ1-2,TGTGCCACCAGTGATTCGGCAGGGGGATCCTATGGCTACACCTTC,CATSDSAGGSYGYTF
TRBD1,13,TRBV5-6,-,TRBJ1-2,TGTGCCAGCAGCTTACAGGGGGCCTATGGCTACACCTTC,CASSLQGAYGYTF
TRBD1,16,TRBV11-1,-,TRBJ1-2,TGTGCCAGCACACTTTCTCGGGGGACAGTTAACTATGGCTACACCTTC,CASTLSRGTVNYGYTF
-,13,TRBV5-1,-,TRBJ1-1,TGCGCCAGCAGCTTGGCCAGGGACACTGAAGCTTTCTTT,CASSLARDTEAFF
-,13,TRBV5-1,-,TRBJ1-1,TGCGCCAGCAGCACAGACCTGAACACTGAAGCTTTCTTT,CASSTDLNTEAFF
-,12,TRBV5-6,once,TRBJ2-4,TGTGCCAGCAGCTTGCAGGGAAACATTCAGTACTTC,CASSLQGNIQYF
TRBD1,15,TRBV6-5,-,TRBJ1-2,TGTGCCAGCAGACTCGGACAGGGAGAGTACTATGGCTACACCTTC,CASRLGQGEYYGYTF
-,16,TRBV28,-,TRBJ2-7,TGTGCCAGCAGTTTATGGGGGGGACAGTCGGCCTACGAGCAGTACTTC,CASSLWGGQSAYEQYF
TRBD1,15,TRBV6-5,-,TRBJ2-2,TGTGCCAGCCGAGTTAAGGGACAGATCACCGGGGAGCTGTTTTTT,CASRVKGQITGELFF
-,15,TRBV7-9,-,TRBJ1-2,TGTGCCAGCAGCTTAGCGGCAGGGGAGGGCTATGGCTACACCTTC,CASSLAAGEGYGYTF
TRBD1,15,TRBV5-1,-,TRBJ2-2,TGCGCCAGCAGCCTCTGGACAGGGAACACCGGGGAGCTGTTTTTT,CASSLWTGNTGELFF
-,14,TRBV5-1,-,TRBJ2-3,TGCGCCAGCAGCTTAGGAGGGGGCACAGATACGCAGTATTTT,CASSLGGGTDTQYF
-,13,TRBV27,-,TRBJ2-4,TGTGCCAGCAGAACAATAGCCAAAAACATTCAGTACTTC,CASRTIAKNIQYF
-,17,TRBV6-1,-,TRBJ2-5,TGTGCCAGCAGTGAAGGAGGGGGCGGGAGGTGGAGAGAGACCCAGTACTTC,CASSEGGGGRWRETQYF
TRBD2,16,TRBV14,-,TRBJ2-2,TGTGCCAGCAGCCCTTTAGCGGGAGGGCCAGACGGGGAGCTGTTTTTT,CASSPLAGGPDGELFF
TRBD2,15,TRBV10-3,-,TRBJ2-1,TGTGCCATCAGTGAGTCGGCTATAGCGGGGAATGAGCAGTTCTTC,CAISESAIAGNEQFF
-,13,TRBV5-4,once,TRBJ1-2,TGTGCCAGCAGCTTGAACAGGGTGGAGGGCTACACCTTC,CASSLNRVEGYTF
TRBD2,17,TRBV3-1/TRBV3-2,-,TRBJ2-3,TGTGCCAGCAGCCATCAAAGAGTGGGGGGGAACACAGATACGCAGTATTTT,CASSHQRVGGNTDTQYF
TRBD1,15,TRBV29-1,-,TRBJ1-3,TGCAGCGTAGCTTTTACAGGGGGCCCTGGAAACACCATATATTTT,CSVAFTGGPGNTIYF
-,16,TRBV18,-,TRBJ1-1,TGTGCCAGCTCTCCGCGGGGCGAAACACCGAACACTGAAGCTTTCTTT,CASSPRGETPNTEAFF
TRBD2,16,TRBV5-1,-,TRBJ2-1,TGCGCCAGCAGCTTGGCCCCCACCGGGGGGGCCGATGAGCAGTTCTTC,CASSLAPTGGADEQFF
-,14,TRBV25-1,-,TRBJ1-5,TGTGCCAGCAGTGAACCGGGGTACAATCAGCCCCAGCATTTT,CASSEPGYNQPQHF
-,13,TRBV7-8,-,TRBJ1-2,TGTGCCAGCAGCTTATCGGCAGGGAATGGCTACACCTTC,CASSLSAGNGYTF
-,14,TRBV6-6,-,TRBJ1-5,TGTGCCAGCAGCCTCTCCGGGATCGAGGGGCCCCAGCATTTT,CASSLSGIEGPQHF
TRBD2,15,TRBV5-4,-,TRBJ2-1,TGTGCCAGCAGCTTAGAACTAGCGGGTGAGAATGAGCAGTTCTTC,CASSLELAGENEQFF
-,13,TRBV11-2,-,TRBJ1-2,TGTGCCAGCAGCTTATCCGGGGGCTATGGCTACACCTTC,CASSLSGGYGYTF
-,13,TRBV12-3/TRBV12-4,-,TRBJ1-4,TGTGCCAGCAGTCCCCAGGGGCGTGAAAAACTGTTTTTT,CASSPQGREKLFF
-,17,TRBV11-3,-,TRBJ2-1,TGTGCCAGCAGCTTAGCGTATCCCCCCTCCTCCTACAATGAGCAGTTCTTC,CASSLAYPPSSYNEQFF
TRBD1,14,TRBV6-5,-,TRBJ1-1,TGTGCCAGCAGTCGACAGGGGGCCAGGACTGAAGCTTTCTTT,CASSRQGARTEAFF
-,16,TRBV9,-,TRBJ1-4,TGTGCCAGCAGCGCCCCTCAACAGGGCGAGGCTGAAAAACTGTTTTTT,CASSAPQQGEAEKLFF